A single sample gave rise to the 25 T cell receptor beta chains below, sequenced in a study of T cell responses to AZD1222 COVID-19 vaccine. The table came from immunoSEQ multiplex PCR; TCRdb's copy has only in-frame clones and leaves some out. The sample holds 150,000 to 180,000 clones; about 86% are singletons and the top ten take about 5.1%. This specimen was peripheral blood, taken on day 0 of MenACWY control vaccination. The receptor set was obtained from an adult in good health.

This clone was observed a single time. This chain connects TRBV3-1 (or the pseudogene TRBV3-2) to TRBJ2-7; D is unresolved. The CDR3 is 15 amino acids. Germline V gene lookup returns CDR1 LGHDT and CDR2 YNNKEL (reference sequence). Trimming left V 1 base short and J 0 bases short, with 10 bases between. Written as DNA, the CDR3 is TGTGCCAGCAGCCAAGGAGTGGTGAGCTCCTACGAGCAGTACTTC. Its protein is CASSQGVVSSYEQYF.

J is TRBJ2-1 and V is TRBV28; the match to TRBD2 covers 7 bases. Germline lookup yields CDR1 MDHEN and CDR2 SYDVKM. The CDR3 covers 14 residues. Trimming removed 4 bases from V and 1 base from J; junction bases left unmatched: 1. CDR3 in DNA: TGTGCCAGCAGTTACGGGGGGTCCTACAATGAGCAGTTCTTC. Amino acid sequence: CASSYGGSYNEQFF.

The rearrangement links TRBV6-2 or TRBV6-3 to TRBJ1-1, with no clear D. Trimming left V 5 bases short and J 6 bases short, with 10 bases between. Germline values: CDR1 MNHEY, CDR2 SVGEGT. The length of the CDR3 is 12 residues. The CDR3 coding sequence is TGTGCCAGCAGTGAGCTTCGTGCTGAAGCTTTCTTT. Translated, it gives CASSELRAEAFF.

The chain has TRBV28 and TRBJ2-7; D is possibly TRBD1 (5 bases). In germline, CDR1 is MDHEN, CDR2 SYDVKM. The CDR3 length is 14 residues. Trimming shortened V by 8 bases and J by 2 bases, and 16 bases separated the two germline ends. The CDR3, as DNA: TGTGCCAGCTCTCGTAGGGGATCGACCTACGAGCAGTACGTC. The encoded protein is CASSRRGSTYEQYV.

The genes are TRBV29-1 and TRBJ1-2; TRBD1 is a possible D gene (5 bases). The CDR3 runs 14 residues. The V end was cut by 5 bases, the J end by 2 bases, with 15 bases between. The germline CDR1 and CDR2 sequences are SQVTM and ANQGSEA. CDR3: CSVQLQGSNYGYTF. The CDR3 nucleotides are TGCAGCGTTCAGCTTCAGGGATCGAACTATGGCTACACCTTC.

This chain uses TRBV3-1 (or the pseudogene TRBV3-2) with TRBJ2-2; 12 bases map to TRBD2. There are 17 residues in the CDR3. Germline lookup yields CDR1 LGHDT and CDR2 YNNKEL (reference sequence). V was clipped by 4 bases and J by 13 bases; unmatched bases: 16. The CDR3 DNA reads TGTGCCAGCAGCCGACCCTCGGGACTAGCGGGCCACCCCGCGCTGTTTTTT. Translation: CASSRPSGLAGHPALFF.

The gene calls are TRBV7-2 and TRBJ1-2; perhaps TRBD1 as D (5 bases). Germline lookup yields CDR1 SGHTA and CDR2 FQGNSA. The CDR3 contains 13 residues. Trimming stripped 5 bases from V and 4 bases from J, with 11 bases between. CDR3 DNA: TGTGCCAGCAGCACGCCGGGACTCTATGGCTACACCTTC. This gives the protein CASSTPGLYGYTF.

This chain connects TRBV11-2 to TRBJ2-2; D remains unclear. Germline CDR1 reads SGHAT; CDR2 reads FQNNGV. Trimming took off 5 bases at V and 7 bases at J, with 14 bases between the two ends. The CDR3 consists of 14 residues. The CDR3 DNA sequence: TGTGCCAGCAGCCTCCAACAGAGCTACGGGGAGCTGTTTTTT. Its translation: CASSLQQSYGELFF.

The V gene is TRBV4-1, the J gene TRBJ2-5; a possible D gene is TRBD1 (7 bases). The CDR3 is 16 amino acids. Per germline, CDR1 MGHRA and CDR2 YSYEKL. The germline V and J ends were trimmed by 0 bases and 2 bases, with 13 bases remaining between them. The CDR3 region is CASSQDGGQYQETQYF. In DNA, the CDR3 is TGCGCCAGCAGCCAAGACGGGGGACAGTATCAAGAGACCCAGTACTTC.

This chain's CDR3 is CASSRPDSSSYNEQFF. CDR3 DNA sequence: TGTGCCAGCAGCCGACCGGACTCAAGCTCCTACAATGAGCAGTTCTTC. The chain combines TRBV7-8 with TRBJ2-1; D possibly corresponds to TRBD2 (5 bases). Between the trimmed V and J ends, which lost 5 bases and 0 bases, there was a span of 14 bases. CDR1 is SGHVS, CDR2 FQNEAQ, per germline. The CDR3 sequence is 16 residues long.

V usage is TRBV9 and J usage is TRBJ2-5; 8 bases are a match to TRBD2. Germline loops: CDR1 SGDLS, CDR2 YYNGEE. The CDR3 loop spans 14 amino acids. Losses at the gene ends were 4 bases for V and 5 bases for J; bases not matched to a gene: 7. The CDR3: CASSPGAGVETQYF. The CDR3 nucleotides read TGTGCCAGCAGCCCTGGAGCGGGGGTCGAGACCCAGTACTTC.

V is TRBV10-2 and J is TRBJ2-1; 9 nucleotides agree with TRBD1. Trimming removed 5 bases from V and 8 bases from J; junction bases left unmatched: 7. Germline CDR1 and CDR2: WSHSY and SAAADI. This CDR3 has 14 residues. The CDR3 region is CASSPSGQGYEQFF. The CDR3 DNA reads as TGCGCCAGCAGTCCGTCGGGACAGGGTTATGAGCAGTTCTTC.

V usage is TRBV7-4 and J usage is TRBJ2-2; 8 bases align to TRBD1. Germline CDR1 and CDR2: SGHVT and SQSDAQ. With V trimmed by 5 bases and J by 5 bases, 7 bases remained unmatched. This CDR3 is built from 15 residues. The DNA of the CDR3 is TGTGCCAGCAGCCCCCCGGGACAGGATACCGGGGAGCTGTTTTTT. It specifies CASSPPGQDTGELFF.

The table lists this clone with a count of one. The chain couples TRBV24-1 to TRBJ1-1; D remains ambiguous. CDR3 length: 15 amino acids. Per the germline V gene, CDR1 is KGHDR and CDR2 is SFDVKD. Trimming shortened V by 2 bases and J by 0 bases, and 9 bases separated the two germline ends. CDR3 coding DNA: TGTGCCACCAGTGATTCGGGAGAATTGAACACTGAAGCTTTCTTT. As protein: CATSDSGELNTEAFF.

V and J are TRBV2 and TRBJ2-3; D ambiguous. V was trimmed by 5 bases and J by 2 bases, leaving 11 bases between them. This CDR3 is built from 14 residues. Germline values: CDR1 SNHLY, CDR2 FYNNEI. The CDR3 region has the DNA TGTGCCAGCAGTTCGAGGACCTCCACAGATACGCAGTATTTT. Its protein product is CASSSRTSTDTQYF.

This sequence joins TRBV19 and TRBJ1-2; perhaps TRBD1 as D (6 bases). Germline assignment: CDR1 LNHDA and CDR2 SQIVND (reference sequence). This CDR3 comprises 15 residues. Trimming removed 7 bases from V and 5 bases from J, with 20 bases in between. The CDR3 DNA is TGTGCCAGTACCCCGCCCCGCAGGGGCGGTTATGGCTACACCTTC. It specifies CASTPPRRGGYGYTF.

V is TRBV11-2 and J is TRBJ1-5; TRBD1 might be the D (6 bases). V was trimmed by 4 bases and J by 2 bases, leaving 12 bases between them. Germline V gives CDR1 SGHAT, CDR2 FQNNGV. The CDR3 spans 15 residues. The CDR3 sequence: CASSSGDIGNQPQHF. CDR3 bases: TGTGCCAGCAGCTCAGGGGATATCGGCAATCAGCCCCAGCATTTT.

The chain uses TRBV5-6 and TRBJ2-7, with D perhaps matching TRBD1 (5 bases). Germline V gene data show CDR1 as SGHDT and CDR2 as YYEEEE. V lost 4 bases and J 0 bases, leaving 17 bases between the germline ends. The CDR3 is made up of 16 amino acids. The CDR3 DNA follows: TGTGCCAGCAGCCGTAGGGGCGTATCAAGCTCCTACGAGCAGTACGTC. This sequence encodes CASSRRGVSSSYEQYV.

CDR3 sequence (DNA): TGTGCCACCAGTGATTTAGGGCCCTCAGAGACCCAGTACTTC. Translating it yields CATSDLGPSETQYF. The V call is TRBV24-1, the J call TRBJ2-5; D is unclear. Germline lookup yields CDR1 KGHDR and CDR2 SFDVKD. CDR3 length: 14 amino acids. The V gene lost 1 base and the J gene lost 4 bases, with 9 bases spanning the gap.

The J gene is TRBJ1-2, the V gene TRBV6-5; the D is unclear. Trimming cost V 6 bases and J 0 bases, with 11 bases left between them. The CDR3 consists of 14 residues. Germline V CDR1 and CDR2: MNHEY, SVGAGI. The CDR3 region has the DNA TGTGCCAGCAGCCCGGACGGCGCTAACTATGGCTACACCTTC. Protein product: CASSPDGANYGYTF.

This chain joins TRBV10-3 and TRBJ1-5; 12 bases fit TRBD1. The CDR3 is made up of 14 amino acids. Trimming cost V 6 bases and J 7 bases; bases outside gene matches: 4. Germline V gives CDR1 ENHRY, CDR2 SYGVKD. The CDR3 DNA sequence: TGTGCCATCAGGGGACAGGGGGCAGGGCAGCCCCAGCATTTT. Residues: CAIRGQGAGQPQHF.

This chain links TRBV6-5 with TRBJ2-1; 12 bases are a match to TRBD2. J was trimmed by 8 bases and V by 6 bases; bases with no gene match: 8. In germline, CDR1 is MNHEY, CDR2 SVGAGI. The CDR3 has 15 amino acids. The CDR3 bases are TGTGCCAGCAGCCGTTCTAGCGGGGGGGCCGATGAGCAGTTCTTC. Its translation is CASSRSSGGADEQFF.

This chain joins TRBV5-1 and TRBJ2-5; D is possibly TRBD1 or TRBD2 (5 bases each). This CDR3 is 13 amino acids long. V lost 0 bases and J lost 7, with 10 bases in between. The germline gives CDR1 SGHRS, CDR2 YFSETQ. CDR3 sequence reads: CASSLEGSGTQYF. CDR3 sequence (DNA): TGCGCCAGCAGCTTGGAGGGGAGCGGGACCCAGTACTTC.

The chain couples TRBV3-1 (or the pseudogene TRBV3-2) to TRBJ2-7; D remains unclear. CDR1 and CDR2 from the germline V gene are LGHDT and YNNKEL (reference sequence). V was clipped by 0 bases and J by 2 bases, with 8 bases between them. The CDR3 totals 14 residues. DNA for the CDR3: TGTGCCAGCAGCCAAGAACAAGGAGCCTACGAGCAGTACGTC. Its protein is CASSQEQGAYEQYV.

The chain is built from TRBV19 and TRBJ2-5; D is undetermined. In germline, CDR1 is LNHDA, CDR2 SQIVND (reference sequence). The ends were cut back, 4 bases at V and 4 bases at J, with 16 bases in the middle. The CDR3 extends over 15 amino acids. CDR3 sequence: CASSSGMSPRETQYF. CDR3 DNA: TGTGCCAGTAGTAGCGGAATGTCCCCCCGAGAGACCCAGTACTTC.